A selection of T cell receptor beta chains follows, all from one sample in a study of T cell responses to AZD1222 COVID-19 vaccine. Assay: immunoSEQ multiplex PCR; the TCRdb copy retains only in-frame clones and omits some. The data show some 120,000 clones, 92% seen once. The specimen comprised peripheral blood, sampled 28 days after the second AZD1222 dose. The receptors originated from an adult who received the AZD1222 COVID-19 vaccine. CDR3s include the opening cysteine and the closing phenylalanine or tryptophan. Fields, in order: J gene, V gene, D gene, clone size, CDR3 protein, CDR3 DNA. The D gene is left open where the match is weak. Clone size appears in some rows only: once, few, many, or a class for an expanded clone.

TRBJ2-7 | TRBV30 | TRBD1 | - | CAWSVGTGGYEQYF | TGTGCCTGGAGTGTAGGGACAGGGGGTTACGAGCAGTACTTC
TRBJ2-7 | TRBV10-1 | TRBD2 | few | CASSEDPPTSGKGGEQYF | TGCGCCAGCAGTGAGGACCCTCCGACTAGCGGGAAGGGCGGCGAGCAGTACTTC
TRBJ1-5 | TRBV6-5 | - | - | CASSYSESDSQPQHF | TGTGCCAGCAGTTACTCCGAATCGGACAGTCAGCCCCAGCATTTT
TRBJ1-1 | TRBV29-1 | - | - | CSVAAGWGMNTEAFF | TGCAGCGTGGCCGCAGGGTGGGGCATGAACACTGAAGCTTTCTTT
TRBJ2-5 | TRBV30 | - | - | CAWSAGTWGETQYF | TGTGCCTGGAGTGCAGGCACTTGGGGGGAGACCCAGTACTTC
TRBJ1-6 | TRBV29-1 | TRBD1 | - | CSVGDRVDSPLHF | TGCAGCGTTGGGGACAGGGTGGATTCACCCCTCCACTTT
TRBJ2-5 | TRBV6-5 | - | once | CASSYMEGGSETQYF | TGTGCCAGCAGTTACATGGAGGGGGGGAGCGAGACCCAGTACTTC
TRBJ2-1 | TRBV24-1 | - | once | CATSDHAFLTYNEQFF | TGTGCCACCAGTGACCATGCGTTTCTTACTTACAATGAGCAGTTCTTC
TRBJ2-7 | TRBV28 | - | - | CASSFSQDRPTVEQYF | TGTGCCAGCAGTTTCTCTCAGGACCGACCTACTGTCGAGCAGTACTTC
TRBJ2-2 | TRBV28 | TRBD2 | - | CASSTDGTSGRAMVRTGELFF | TGTGCCAGCAGCACCGACGGGACTAGCGGGAGGGCCATGGTTCGCACCGGGGAGCTGTTTTTT
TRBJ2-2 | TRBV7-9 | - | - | CASLRGAENTGELFF | TGTGCCAGTCTTCGGGGAGCGGAGAACACCGGGGAGCTGTTTTTT
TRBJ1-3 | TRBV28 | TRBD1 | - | CASSPRRTGDTIYF | TGTGCCAGCAGCCCCCGCCGGACAGGAGACACCATATATTTT
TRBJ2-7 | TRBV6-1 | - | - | CASSESVRSAYEQYF | TGTGCCAGCAGTGAATCAGTACGGAGTGCCTACGAGCAGTACTTC
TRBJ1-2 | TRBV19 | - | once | CASRPGVGYGYTF | TGTGCCAGTAGGCCCGGGGTTGGCTATGGCTACACCTTC
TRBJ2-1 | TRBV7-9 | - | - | CASSFPRMRDYNEQFF | TGTGCCAGCAGCTTCCCACGTATGAGAGACTACAATGAGCAGTTCTTC
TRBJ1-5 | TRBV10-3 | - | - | CAISEGPGANQPQHF | TGTGCCATCAGTGAAGGCCCTGGGGCCAATCAGCCCCAGCATTTT
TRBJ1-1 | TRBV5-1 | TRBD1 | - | CASTAGTGSFMNTEAFF | TGCGCCAGCACCGCCGGGACAGGAAGTTTCATGAACACTGAAGCTTTCTTT
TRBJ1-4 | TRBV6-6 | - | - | CASSARGGYEKLFF | TGTGCCAGCAGTGCCCGGGGGGGCTATGAAAAACTGTTTTTT
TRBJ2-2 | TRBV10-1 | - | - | CASSEGLPGELFF | TGCGCCAGCAGTGAAGGTTTGCCCGGGGAGCTGTTTTTT
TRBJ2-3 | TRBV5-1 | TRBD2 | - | CASSTPGTSGIDTQYF | TGCGCCAGCAGCACCCCCGGGACTAGCGGGATTGATACGCAGTATTTT
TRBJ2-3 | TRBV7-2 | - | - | CASSFRGADTQYF | TGTGCCAGCAGCTTCCGGGGTGCAGATACGCAGTATTTT
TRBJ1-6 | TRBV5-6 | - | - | CASSLGGTWNSPLHF | TGTGCCAGCAGCTTGGGAGGAACCTGGAATTCACCCCTCCACTTT
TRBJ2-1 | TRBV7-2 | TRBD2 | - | CASVEPSGYNEQFF | TGTGCCAGCGTAGAGCCTAGCGGGTACAATGAGCAGTTCTTC
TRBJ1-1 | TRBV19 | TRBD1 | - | CASILSRGGTGVTEAFF | TGTGCCAGTATTCTTTCCAGGGGAGGGACAGGAGTCACTGAAGCTTTCTTT
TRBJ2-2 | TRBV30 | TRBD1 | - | CAWSDRAGELFF | TGTGCCTGGAGCGACAGGGCCGGGGAGCTGTTTTTT
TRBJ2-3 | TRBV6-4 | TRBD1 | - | CASSRQGGTDTQYF | TGTGCCAGCTCCCGACAGGGAGGCACAGATACGCAGTATTTT
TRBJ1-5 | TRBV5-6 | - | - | CASSLSRNTSLNQPQHF | TGTGCCAGCAGCTTGAGCCGGAATACCTCGCTCAATCAGCCCCAGCATTTT
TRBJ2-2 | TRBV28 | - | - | CASSLGGALGTGELFF | TGTGCCAGCAGTTTAGGGGGGGCGTTGGGCACCGGGGAGCTGTTTTTT
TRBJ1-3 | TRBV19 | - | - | CASSIAEFSGNTIYF | TGTGCCAGTAGTATTGCAGAATTCTCTGGAAACACCATATATTTT
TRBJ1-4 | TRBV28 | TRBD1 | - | CASSRDRGATNEKLFF | TGTGCCAGCTCTCGGGACAGGGGTGCAACTAATGAAAAACTGTTTTTT
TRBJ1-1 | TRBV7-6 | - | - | CASSLELNTEAFF | TGTGCCAGCAGCTTAGAGCTTAACACTGAAGCTTTCTTT
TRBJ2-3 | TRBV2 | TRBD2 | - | CASSVWTSGSMDTQYF | TGTGCCAGCAGTGTTTGGACTAGCGGGAGCATGGATACGCAGTATTTT
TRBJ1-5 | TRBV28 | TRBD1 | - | CASRSGQGLQSNQPQHF | TGTGCCAGCAGGTCGGGACAGGGCCTCCAATCTAATCAGCCCCAGCATTTT
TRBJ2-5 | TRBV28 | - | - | CASSSPYVLGQETQYF | TGTGCCAGCAGTTCCCCCTATGTGTTGGGCCAAGAGACCCAGTACTTC
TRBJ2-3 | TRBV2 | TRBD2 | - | CASSSGLAGEVSYF | TGTGCCAGCAGTTCCGGACTAGCGGGAGAGGTTTCGTATTTT
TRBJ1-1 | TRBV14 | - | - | CASSQDGYIENEAFF | TGTGCCAGCAGCCAAGATGGGTATATTGAGAATGAAGCTTTCTTT
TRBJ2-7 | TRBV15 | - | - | CATSSRRGNEQYF | TGTGCCACCAGCAGTCGGCGGGGCAACGAGCAGTACTTC
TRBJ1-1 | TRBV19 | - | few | CASSLQGNTEAFF | TGTGCCAGTAGTTTACAGGGTAACACTGAAGCTTTCTTT
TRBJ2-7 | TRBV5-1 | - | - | CASSSGSYEQYF | TGCGCCAGCAGCTCCGGGTCCTACGAGCAGTACTTC
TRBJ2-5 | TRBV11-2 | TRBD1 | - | CASRYTGEETQYF | TGTGCCAGCAGATATACAGGGGAAGAGACCCAGTACTTC
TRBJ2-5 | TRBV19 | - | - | CASSIEGAGETQYF | TGTGCCAGTAGTATAGAGGGGGCCGGGGAGACCCAGTACTTC